The following is a T cell receptor (beta chain) sequence with its context. Its matching antigen is unknown. At one boundary the junction diverges from the germline segment, which might be a read error. Germline loops: CDR1 MNHEY, CDR2 SMNVEV (reference sequence). The CDR3 spans 14 residues. MiXCR, applied by TCRdb to the reads, yields one record per CDR3 protein. Seen here are hundreds of thousands of distinct CDR3 sequences, approximately 31% observed once, and the top ten hold over 12%. The data derive from a study of T cell repertoires in cytomegalovirus infection. Across the whole study: Well-studied HLA-B-restricted CMV epitopes were used in the study alongside recently identified HLA-C-restricted ones. It was the public TCR beta signatures that indicated both CMV infection and matching HLA type.

Overall study findings and caveats: HLA-C-restricted TCR beta clonotypes specific for CMV led the ex vivo response. Public TCR beta family frequency separated CMV-and-HLA carriers, including in an independent cohort.

The input for sequencing was cultured CD8+ T cells from PBMCs, taken from culture after CMV antigen stimulation. This clonotype was sampled from a human donor in good health (CMV status not recorded). Some clones in this sample may be carry-over from other donors' samples. The chain couples TRBV27 to TRBJ1-4, with D maybe TRBD1 (5 bases). The CDR3 spells CASTSGLTNVKLFF. The CDR3, as DNA: TGTGCCAGCACCTCGGGACTGACTAATGTAAAACTGTTTTTT.